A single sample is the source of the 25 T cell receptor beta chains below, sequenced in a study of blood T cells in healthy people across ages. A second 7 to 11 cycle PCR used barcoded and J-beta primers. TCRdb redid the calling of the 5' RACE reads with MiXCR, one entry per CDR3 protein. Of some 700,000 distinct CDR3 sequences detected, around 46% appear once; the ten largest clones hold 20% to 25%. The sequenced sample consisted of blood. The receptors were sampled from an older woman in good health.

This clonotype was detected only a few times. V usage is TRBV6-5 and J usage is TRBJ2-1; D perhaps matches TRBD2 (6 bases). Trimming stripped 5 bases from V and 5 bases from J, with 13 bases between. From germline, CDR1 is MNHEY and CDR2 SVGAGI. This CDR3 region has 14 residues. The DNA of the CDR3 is TGTGCCAGCAGTAATCTAGCGAGGCACAATGAGCAGTTCTTC. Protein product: CASSNLARHNEQFF.

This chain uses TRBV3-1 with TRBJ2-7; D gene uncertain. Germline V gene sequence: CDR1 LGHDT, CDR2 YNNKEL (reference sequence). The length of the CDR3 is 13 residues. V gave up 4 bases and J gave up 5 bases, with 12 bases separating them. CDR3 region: CASSLYGVDEQYF. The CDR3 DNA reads TGTGCCAGCAGCCTTTATGGGGTTGACGAGCAGTACTTC.

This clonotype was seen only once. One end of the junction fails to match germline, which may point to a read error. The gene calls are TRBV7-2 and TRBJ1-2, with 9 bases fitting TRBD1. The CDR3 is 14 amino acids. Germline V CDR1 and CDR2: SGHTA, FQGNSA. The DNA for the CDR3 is TGTGCCAGCAGCCCAACCGGGACAGGGAGTGGCAACACCTTC. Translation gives CASSPTGTGSGNTF.

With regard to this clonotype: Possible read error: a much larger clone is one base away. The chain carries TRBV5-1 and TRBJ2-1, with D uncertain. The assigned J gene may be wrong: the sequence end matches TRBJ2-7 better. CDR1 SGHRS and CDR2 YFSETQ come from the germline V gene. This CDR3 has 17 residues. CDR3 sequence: CASSSSPRVRSYNEQYF. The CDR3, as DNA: TGCGCCAGCAGCTCTTCGCCTCGTGTACGGTCGTACAATGAGCAGTACTTC.

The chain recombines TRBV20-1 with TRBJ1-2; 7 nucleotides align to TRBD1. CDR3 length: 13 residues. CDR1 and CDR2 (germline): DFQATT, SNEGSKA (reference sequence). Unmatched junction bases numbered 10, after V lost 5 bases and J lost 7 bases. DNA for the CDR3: TGCAGTGCTGGGGGACAGCACGTTTCTGGCTACACCTTC. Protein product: CSAGGQHVSGYTF.

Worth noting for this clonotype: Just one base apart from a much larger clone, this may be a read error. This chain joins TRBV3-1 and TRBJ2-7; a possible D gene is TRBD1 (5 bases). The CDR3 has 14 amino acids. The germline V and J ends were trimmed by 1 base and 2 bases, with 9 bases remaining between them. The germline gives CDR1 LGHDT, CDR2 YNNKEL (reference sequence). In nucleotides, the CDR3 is TGTGCCAGCAGCCAAGGGGGCGCCCCCTACGAGCAGTACTTC. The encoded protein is CASSQGGAPYEQYF.

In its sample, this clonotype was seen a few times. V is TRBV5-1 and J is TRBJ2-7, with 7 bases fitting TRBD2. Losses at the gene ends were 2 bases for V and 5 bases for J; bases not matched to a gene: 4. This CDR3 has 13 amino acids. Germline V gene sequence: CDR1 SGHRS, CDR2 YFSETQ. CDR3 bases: TGCGCCAGCAGCTTACTAGCGCTGAACGAGCAGTACTTC. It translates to CASSLLALNEQYF.

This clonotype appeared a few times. CDR3 in DNA: TGCAGCGTTCCCAGGACAGGGGGCGCCGGGACTGAAGCTTTCTTT. This sequence encodes CSVPRTGGAGTEAFF. V is TRBV29-1 and J is TRBJ1-1; 11 nucleotides align to TRBD1. Germline loops: CDR1 SQVTM, CDR2 ANQGSEA. The CDR3 loop spans 15 amino acids. V lost 5 bases to trimming and J lost 5 bases; unmatched junction nucleotides: 10.

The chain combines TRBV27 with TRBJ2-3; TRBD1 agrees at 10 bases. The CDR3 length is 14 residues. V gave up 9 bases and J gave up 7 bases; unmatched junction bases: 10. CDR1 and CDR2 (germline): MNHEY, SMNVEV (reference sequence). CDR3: CASWDRGVTHTQYF. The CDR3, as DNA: TGTGCCAGTTGGGACAGGGGCGTTACGCATACGCAGTATTTT.

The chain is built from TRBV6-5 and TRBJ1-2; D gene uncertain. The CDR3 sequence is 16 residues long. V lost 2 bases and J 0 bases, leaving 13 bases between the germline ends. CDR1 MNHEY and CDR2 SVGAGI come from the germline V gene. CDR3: CASSYQITGANYGYTF. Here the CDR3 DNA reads TGTGCCAGCAGTTACCAAATCACGGGAGCTAACTATGGCTACACCTTC.

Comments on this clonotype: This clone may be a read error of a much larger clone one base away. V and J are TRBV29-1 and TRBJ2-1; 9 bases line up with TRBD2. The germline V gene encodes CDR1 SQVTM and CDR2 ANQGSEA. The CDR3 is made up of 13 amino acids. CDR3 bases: TGCAACGTTGCTAGCGGGGTGTACAATGAGCAGTTCTTC. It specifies CNVASGVYNEQFF.

CDR3 in amino acids: CASSRDQGDEQYF. Here the CDR3 DNA reads TGTGCCAGCAGCCGGGACCAGGGGGACGAGCAGTACTTC. The chain carries TRBV5-6 and TRBJ2-7; the match to TRBD1 covers 7 bases. The CDR3 has 13 amino acids. Germline assignment: CDR1 SGHDT and CDR2 YYEEEE. V shed 4 bases, J shed 5 bases, and the junction held 6 bases outside the gene matches.

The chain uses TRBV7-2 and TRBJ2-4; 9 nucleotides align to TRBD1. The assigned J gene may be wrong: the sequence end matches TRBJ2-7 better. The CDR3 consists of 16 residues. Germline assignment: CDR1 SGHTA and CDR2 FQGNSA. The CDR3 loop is CASSYYLGQGSYEQYF. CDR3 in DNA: TGTGCCAGCAGTTACTACCTTGGACAGGGGAGCTACGAGCAGTACTTC.

The CDR3: CAWSALAGYTF. The DNA of the CDR3 is TGTGCCTGGAGTGCACTTGCCGGCTACACCTTC. The chain has TRBV30 and TRBJ1-2; D not resolved. The CDR3 runs 11 residues. Trimming shortened V by 1 base and J by 8 bases, and 8 bases separated the two germline ends. The germline V gene has CDR1 GTSNPN and CDR2 SVGIG (reference sequence).

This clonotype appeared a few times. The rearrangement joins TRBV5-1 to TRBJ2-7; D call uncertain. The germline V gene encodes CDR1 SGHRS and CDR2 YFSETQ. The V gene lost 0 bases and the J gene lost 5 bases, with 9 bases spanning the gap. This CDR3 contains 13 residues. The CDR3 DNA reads TGCGCCAGCAGCTTGGGAGATTTGGACGAGCAGTACTTC. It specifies CASSLGDLDEQYF.

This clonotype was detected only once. The CDR3 reads CASSPQGEDGYTF. The CDR3, as DNA: TGTGCCAGCTCACCACAGGGGGAGGACGGCTACACCTTC. This rearrangement joins TRBV18 to TRBJ1-2, with D possibly being TRBD1 (6 bases). CDR3 length: 13 amino acids. V was pared by 1 base and J by 8 bases, with 11 bases between. CDR1 is KGHSH, CDR2 LQKENI, per germline.

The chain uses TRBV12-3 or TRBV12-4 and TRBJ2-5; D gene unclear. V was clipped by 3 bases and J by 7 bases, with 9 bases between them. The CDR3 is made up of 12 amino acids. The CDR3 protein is CASSFVQLTQYF. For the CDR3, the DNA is TGTGCCAGCAGTTTCGTCCAATTGACCCAGTACTTC.

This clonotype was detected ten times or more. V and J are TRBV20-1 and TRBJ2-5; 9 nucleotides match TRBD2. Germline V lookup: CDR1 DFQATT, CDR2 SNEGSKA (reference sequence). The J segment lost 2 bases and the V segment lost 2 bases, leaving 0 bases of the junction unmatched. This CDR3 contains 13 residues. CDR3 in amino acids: CSARLAGQETQYF. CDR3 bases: TGCAGTGCTAGACTAGCGGGGCAAGAGACCCAGTACTTC.

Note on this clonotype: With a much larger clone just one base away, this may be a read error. The CDR3 nucleotides read TGCAGCGTGACTAGACAGGGGTGGACCTACGAGCAGTACTTC. The encoded protein is CSVTRQGWTYEQYF. V usage is TRBV29-1 and J usage is TRBJ2-7, with 8 bases that match TRBD1. The CDR3 is 14 residues long. V dropped 6 bases and J dropped 2; count of bases not matched to a gene: 9. The germline V gene encodes CDR1 SQVTM and CDR2 ANQGSEA.

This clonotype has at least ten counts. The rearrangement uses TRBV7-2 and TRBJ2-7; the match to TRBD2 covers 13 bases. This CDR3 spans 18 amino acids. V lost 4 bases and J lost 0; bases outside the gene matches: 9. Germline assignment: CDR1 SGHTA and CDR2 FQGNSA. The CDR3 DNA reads TGTGCCAGCAGCTGGACTAGCGGGAGTGTCGACTTCTCCTACGAGCAGTACTTC. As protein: CASSWTSGSVDFSYEQYF.

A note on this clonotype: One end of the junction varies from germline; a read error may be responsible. CDR3 region: CASSPRARNWAASTGTQYF. The DNA for the CDR3 is TGTGCCAGCAGTCCCCGGGCCAGAAATTGGGCGGCTAGCACAGGTACGCAGTATTTT. The chain couples TRBV12-3 or TRBV12-4 to TRBJ2-3; D possibly uses TRBD1 or TRBD2 (5 bases each). This CDR3 spans 19 amino acids.

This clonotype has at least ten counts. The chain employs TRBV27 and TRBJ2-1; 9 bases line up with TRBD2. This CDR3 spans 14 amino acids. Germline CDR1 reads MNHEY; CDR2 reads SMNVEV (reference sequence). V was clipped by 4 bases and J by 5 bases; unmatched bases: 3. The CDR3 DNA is TGTGCCAGCAGTTCGGGACTAGCACACAATGAGCAGTTCTTC. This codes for CASSSGLAHNEQFF.

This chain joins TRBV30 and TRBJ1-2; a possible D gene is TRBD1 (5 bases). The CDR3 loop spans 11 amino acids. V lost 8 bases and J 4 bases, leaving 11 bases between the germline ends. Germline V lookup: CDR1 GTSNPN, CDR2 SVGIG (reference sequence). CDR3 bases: TGTGCCGAGGGGTATAGCTATGGCTACACCTTC. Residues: CAEGYSYGYTF.

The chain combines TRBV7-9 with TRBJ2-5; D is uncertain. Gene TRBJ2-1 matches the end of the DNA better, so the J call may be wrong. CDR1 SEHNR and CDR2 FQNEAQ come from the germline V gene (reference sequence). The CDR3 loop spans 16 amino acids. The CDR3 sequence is CASSLGVTLDQETQFF. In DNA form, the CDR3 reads TGTGCCAGCAGCTTAGGGGTCACTCTTGATCAAGAGACCCAGTTCTTC.

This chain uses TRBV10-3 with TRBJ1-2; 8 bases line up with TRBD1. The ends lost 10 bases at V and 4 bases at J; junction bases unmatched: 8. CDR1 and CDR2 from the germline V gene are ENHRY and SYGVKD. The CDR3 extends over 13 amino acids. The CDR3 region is CATEGGQAYGYTF. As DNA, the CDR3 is TGTGCCACAGAGGGGGGACAGGCCTATGGCTACACCTTC.